This T cell receptor (beta chain) derives from a study of Ad26.COV2.S vaccination and SARS-CoV-2 variants (dated by TCRdb to the early 2020s). Looking at the study overall: Vaccine-arm donors were drawn from COV1001, a multicentre, randomized, double-blind, placebo-controlled phase I-IIa trial of Ad26.COV2.S in healthy adults. A total of 32 samples were included in the TCR-sequenced set, comprising approximately 20 Ad26.COV2.S vaccine recipients, 5 placebo recipients and 8 SARS-CoV-2 convalescent individuals. TCRbeta repertoire sequencing served as the tool for gauging how specific and how broad the SARS-CoV-2-reactive T cell receptors were following Ad26.COV2.S vaccination. Dosing of Ad26.COV2.S was intramuscular, at either 5x10^10 or 1x10^11 viral particles, delivered as one shot or as two shots spaced 56 days apart. Trial participants were randomized into five groups of five, in which low-dose or high-dose Ad26.COV2.S was given once or twice, or placebo was given on both occasions. Investigators remained blinded to trial group allocation during experiments and outcome assessment.

Notes on this clone: The antigen this receptor binds is unknown. Per-nucleotide qualities are absent, and no much larger clonotype sits a single base away.

The treatment or condition label of this sample denotes: roughly 20 received Ad26.COV2.S at low or high dose, single or two shots; about five received placebo; per-sample allocation not given. For vaccine and placebo recipients, the sequenced repertoires came from samples collected on day 63 after the first injection. In Cohort 1b, about two dozen adults aged 18-55 years were enrolled at a single site in Boston, USA, between 29 July and 7 August 2020. Ad26.COV2.S was a replication-incompetent adenovirus type 26 vector expressing a prefusion-stabilized SARS-CoV-2 spike protein from the original Wuhan strain. General conclusions and limits of the study: Comparing responses between vaccine doses or regimens was not something the study was powered to do. It was noted by the authors that total T cell responses may have been underestimated by the TCR breadth and depth analyses. Compared with placebo recipients, Ad26.COV2.S recipients showed higher spike-specific TCR breadth (P = 0.0014). After vaccination, spike-specific CD8+ and CD4+ T cell responses were reported to show substantial breadth. Vaccine and placebo recipients had similar non-spike TCR breadth, a finding consistent with the vaccine containing only spike.

Compared with germline, V lacks 0 bases and J lacks 3 bases; bases without a gene match: 7. Counted from cysteine to phenylalanine, this CDR3 has 16 amino acids. Just the 48-base CDR3 DNA is kept, in frame starting at base 1. The germline V gene supplies CDR1 MNHEY and CDR2 SVGEGT. The immunoSEQ Assay was used to sequence TCRbeta CDR3 regions. After extraction, genomic DNA underwent amplification by bias-controlled multiplex PCR, followed by high-throughput sequencing. On the authors' methods: Collapsing and filtering of sequences were performed to quantify the absolute abundance of each unique TCRbeta CDR3 region. T cell fraction was estimated by normalization of TCRbeta template counts to usable DNA, with usable DNA being measured through amplification of reference genes present in all nucleated cells. Repertoire TCRs were annotated as SARS-CoV-2-specific when V gene, CDR3 amino acid sequence and J gene were exactly matched to a known reactive TCR set. The reference SARS-CoV-2 TCR set was derived from MIRA and filtered for enrichment in COVID-19-positive ImmuneCODE repertoires, a step that removed public or cross-reactive TCRs. Based on the MIRA antigens, annotated TCRs were further analysed at the level of specific ORF or position within ORF. Depth was the summed frequency of annotated unique rearrangements, while breadth was defined as annotated unique rearrangements over total unique productive rearrangements. Two-sided Wilcoxon rank-sum tests were applied when comparing TCR breadth between groups. TCRdb re-hosts the immuneACCESS table, in-frame sequences only. Its copies lack some clones; in the studies checked, an unresolved V gene accounts for under half of them, and the cause for the rest is not known. That table is the source of V, J and clone size, and D and trimming were worked out from the DNA. The sample table contains approximately 300,000 clones; only one count was recorded for around 84% of them. The leading ten clones occupy roughly 1.9% of the sample.

The input for sequencing was peripheral blood, taken in a trial of Ad26.COV2.S vaccine versus placebo. The TCR sequence derives from a person between 18 and 60 years old who received the Ad26.COV2.S COVID-19 vaccine or a placebo. The rearrangement combines TRBV6-2 or TRBV6-3 with TRBJ1-2, with TRBD1 matching 7 junction bases. The encoded CDR3 is CASSYSGTGAHYGYTF. The nucleotide sequence is TGTGCCAGCAGTTACTCGGGTACAGGGGCCCACTATGGCTACACCTTC.